The 15 T cell receptor beta chains given below trace back to one sample, sequenced in a study of blood T cell repertoires in COVID-19. Clones were read by immunoSEQ multiplex PCR, and TCRdb kept only the in-frame ones, dropping some. The data hold 250,000 to 300,000 clones, with approximately 90% observed a single time. Sequencing used peripheral blood. The receptors stem from a woman in her forties who had recovered from COVID-19.

This clone was seen more than once but under ten times. The gene calls are TRBV30 and TRBJ1-6; D not resolved. Germline V gene lookup returns CDR1 GTSNPN and CDR2 SVGIG (reference sequence). The CDR3 sequence is 10 residues long. Trimming shortened V by 3 bases and J by 12 bases, and 6 bases separated the two germline ends. CDR3 nucleotides: TGTGCCTGGAGCGCCGGACCCCTCCACTTT. Translated: CAWSAGPLHF.

The J gene is TRBJ1-2, the V gene TRBV12-3 or TRBV12-4; D might be TRBD1 (6 bases). The CDR3 length is 13 residues. Trimming left V 3 bases short and J 7 bases short, with 12 bases between. In nucleotides, the CDR3 is TGTGCCAGCAGTTTCGGGGGGGGCGGTGGCTACACCTTC. It yields the protein CASSFGGGGGYTF.

CDR3 bases: TGTGCCAGCAGCGTAGGCACGAGAACTGAAGCTTTCTTT. This codes for CASSVGTRTEAFF. The chain is built from TRBV9 and TRBJ1-1; D call uncertain. CDR1 is SGDLS and CDR2 is YYNGEE in the germline V gene. V was trimmed by 0 bases and J by 5 bases, leaving 8 bases between them. The length of the CDR3 is 13 residues.

V is TRBV7-9 and J is TRBJ1-5; no reliable D call. The V end lost 5 bases, the J end lost 3 bases, and 11 bases lay between the germline ends. Germline V gives CDR1 SEHNR, CDR2 FQNEAQ (reference sequence). The CDR3 has 14 residues. CDR3 DNA sequence: TGTGCCAGCAGCGCCCCGGGGATCAATCAGCCCCAGCATTTT. Amino acids: CASSAPGINQPQHF.

A single count supports this clone. The chain links TRBV5-8 to TRBJ2-1; tentatively, D is TRBD2 (7 bases). The length of the CDR3 is 16 residues. V was trimmed by 3 bases and J by 4 bases, leaving 17 bases between them. Germline V gives CDR1 SGHTS, CDR2 YDEGEE. CDR3 sequence reads: CASSSPGGPRYNEQFF. In nucleotides, the CDR3 is TGTGCCAGCAGCTCCCCGGGGGGCCCGCGGTACAATGAGCAGTTCTTC.

The rearrangement joins TRBV30 to TRBJ1-4; D not certain. The CDR3 runs 12 residues. Germline V gene data show CDR1 as GTSNPN and CDR2 as SVGIG (reference sequence). Trimming stripped 7 bases from V and 8 bases from J, with 14 bases between. CDR3 in amino acids: CASLAGEEKLFF. CDR3 DNA: TGTGCCTCCCTGGCCGGGGAGGAAAAACTGTTTTTT.

Comment on this clone: The junction departs from the called germline gene at one end, perhaps through a read error. V is TRBV2 and J is TRBJ2-1; 10 positions agree with TRBD1. CDR1 SNHLY and CDR2 FYNNEI come from the germline V gene. The length of the CDR3 is 11 residues. The CDR3 region is CASSEPGQGIF. The CDR3 DNA follows: TGTGCCAGCAGTGAACCGGGACAGGGGATCTTC.

This chain uses TRBV5-4 with TRBJ2-7; 7 positions match TRBD2. The length of the CDR3 is 14 residues. CDR1 is SGHNT, CDR2 YYREEE, per germline (reference sequence). The ends lost 4 bases at V and 2 bases at J; junction bases unmatched: 6. The CDR3 reads CASSQAGPTYEQYF. CDR3 sequence (DNA): TGTGCCAGCAGCCAAGCGGGGCCCACCTACGAGCAGTACTTC. Full variable domain (rest looked up from reference TRBV5-4 and TRBJ2-7): ETGVTQSPTHLIKTRGQQVTLRCSSQSGHNTVSWYQQALGQGPQFIFQYYREEENGRGNFPPRFSGLQFPNYSSELNVNALELDDSALYLCASSQAGPTYEQYFGPGTRLTVT.

The V call is TRBV7-6, the J call TRBJ2-2; tentative D call: TRBD1 (6 bases). V lost 5 bases, J lost 6 bases, and 19 bases lay in between. CDR3 length equals 16 residues. The germline V gene has CDR1 SGHVS and CDR2 FNYEAQ. The CDR3 bases are TGTGCCAGCAGCCCCAGGGGCCAGATCGGGGCCGGGGAGCTGTTTTTT. It translates to CASSPRGQIGAGELFF.

This chain links TRBV5-1 with TRBJ2-5; 11 nucleotides match TRBD2. The CDR3 extends over 15 amino acids. Trimming removed 4 bases from V and 3 bases from J; junction bases left unmatched: 5. The germline V gene has CDR1 SGHRS and CDR2 YFSETQ. Here the CDR3 reads CASSLGLADEETQYF. The CDR3 coding sequence is TGCGCCAGCAGCCTGGGACTAGCGGACGAAGAGACCCAGTACTTC.

CDR3 nucleotides: TGTGCCAGCAGTTTACGAGGCACAGATACGCAGTATTTT. Protein product: CASSLRGTDTQYF. This chain connects TRBV27 to TRBJ2-3; unclear D gene. Germline V gene data show CDR1 as MNHEY and CDR2 as SMNVEV (reference sequence). Trimming cost V 2 bases and J 1 base, with 4 bases left between them. The CDR3 runs 13 residues.

V usage is TRBV29-1 and J usage is TRBJ2-7, with 9 bases fitting TRBD2. CDR1 is SQVTM, CDR2 ANQGSEA, per germline. V was pared by 7 bases and J by 4 bases, with 11 bases of the junction left unmatched. This CDR3 spans 14 amino acids. The CDR3 DNA reads TGCAGCGCCGTGGTTGGCGGGAGGGGGTACGAGCAGTACTTC. Protein product: CSAVVGGRGYEQYF.

The rearrangement joins TRBV4-3 to TRBJ2-1; tentative D call: TRBD2 (6 bases). The germline V and J ends were trimmed by 0 bases and 6 bases, with 15 bases remaining between them. Germline CDR1 reads LGHNA; CDR2 reads YSLEER. The CDR3 spans 16 residues. The CDR3 sequence is CASSQDLGLALNEQFF. The DNA for the CDR3 is TGCGCCAGCAGCCAAGATCTCGGCCTAGCGCTCAATGAGCAGTTCTTC.

The rearrangement links TRBV5-4 to TRBJ1-3, with 7 bases lining up with TRBD1. V was pared by 7 bases and J by 1 base, with 8 bases of the junction left unmatched. Germline V CDR1 and CDR2: SGHNT, YYREEE (reference sequence). The CDR3 length is 15 residues. CDR3 protein: CASGIQGSSGNTIYF. For the CDR3, the DNA is TGTGCCAGCGGAATACAGGGGTCTTCTGGAAACACCATATATTTT. Full variable domain (remainder filled in from reference TRBV5-4 and TRBJ1-3): ETGVTQSPTHLIKTRGQQVTLRCSSQSGHNTVSWYQQALGQGPQFIFQYYREEENGRGNFPPRFSGLQFPNYSSELNVNALELDDSALYLCASGIQGSSGNTIYFGEGSWLTVV.

The chain combines TRBV3-1 (or the pseudogene TRBV3-2) with TRBJ1-2; TRBD1 might be the D (5 bases). CDR1 is LGHDT, CDR2 YNNKEL, per germline (reference sequence). The CDR3 is made up of 14 amino acids. The ends were cut back, 4 bases at V and 2 bases at J, with 11 bases in the middle. The CDR3, as DNA: TGTGCCAGCAGCCTAAGACCAGGGAACTATGGCTACACCTTC. Amino acids: CASSLRPGNYGYTF.